These 19 T cell receptor beta chains originate from one sample sequenced in a study of shared clonotypes between healthy human individuals. Assay used: immunoSEQ multiplex PCR; TCRdb lists only in-frame clones, some missing. The sample yields some 2 million clones, roughly 94% seen once. The specimen sequenced was naive CD4+ T cells sorted from blood. Specified subset: CD45RA+ positively selected. Receptors were obtained from a man younger than 30 in good health.

The rearrangement uses TRBV5-1 and TRBJ2-3; no definite D call. This CDR3 comprises 15 residues. Germline CDR1 SGHRS, CDR2 YFSETQ. Trimming shortened V by 4 bases and J by 0 bases, and 12 bases separated the two germline ends. The chain's CDR3 is CASSLAATSTDTQYF. CDR3 DNA sequence: TGCGCCAGCAGCCTGGCCGCGACTAGCACAGATACGCAGTATTTT.

The gene calls are TRBV7-9 and TRBJ2-3; D assignment may be TRBD1 or TRBD2 (5 bases each). V dropped 3 bases and J dropped 2 bases, with 18 bases sitting between them. Per the germline V gene, CDR1 is SEHNR and CDR2 is FQNEAQ (reference sequence). This CDR3 comprises 17 residues. CDR3 nucleotide sequence: TGTGCCAGCAGCTTTGGGGCCCAGGGCGGGTTCACAGATACGCAGTATTTT. This translates into CASSFGAQGGFTDTQYF.

The chain employs TRBV4-3 and TRBJ2-7; no clear D. Trimming took 0 bases from V and 2 from J, leaving 14 bases between them. The CDR3 length is 16 residues. Germline CDR1 and CDR2: LGHNA and YSLEER. CDR3 residues: CASSQDYAALTYEQYF. CDR3 in DNA: TGCGCCAGCAGCCAAGATTACGCAGCACTAACCTACGAGCAGTACTTC.

The chain is built from TRBV10-2 and TRBJ2-3; D is possibly TRBD1 or TRBD2 (5 bases each). Trimming took 4 bases from V and 4 from J, leaving 21 bases between them. The germline V gene encodes CDR1 WSHSY and CDR2 SAAADI. The CDR3 covers 17 residues. DNA of the CDR3: TGCGCCAGCAGTGTAAACAGGAGGACGTTGGGCCCAGATACGCAGTATTTT. This encodes CASSVNRRTLGPDTQYF.

Comments on this clone: Other DNA sequences in this sample translate to the same CDR3. The chain employs TRBV7-9 and TRBJ2-5; 14 nucleotides align to TRBD2. Per germline, CDR1 SEHNR and CDR2 FQNEAQ (reference sequence). This CDR3 spans 15 amino acids. With 5 bases clipped from V and 5 bases from J, the junction kept 4 bases outside the gene matches. In DNA form, the CDR3 reads TGTGCCAGCAGCCCGGGACTAGCGGGAGCGGAGACCCAGTACTTC. Translation gives CASSPGLAGAETQYF.

The CDR3 nucleotides are TGTGCCAGCAGCTTAGAGGGCAGGTTGGCGGTTGGTCAGCCCCAGCATTTT. This sequence encodes CASSLEGRLAVGQPQHF. V and J are TRBV11-2 and TRBJ1-5; D not resolved. Germline lookup yields CDR1 SGHAT and CDR2 FQNNGV. V shed 0 bases and J shed 6 bases, with 18 bases lying between them. This CDR3 region has 17 residues.

The V call is TRBV9, the J call TRBJ2-7, with D possibly being TRBD1 or TRBD2 (5 bases each). Germline CDR1 is SGDLS and CDR2 is YYNGEE. V dropped 2 bases and J dropped 2 bases, with 17 bases sitting between them. This CDR3 is built from 16 residues. CDR3 amino acids: CASSVSGTLVPYEQYF. As DNA, the CDR3 is TGTGCCAGCAGCGTTTCCGGGACCCTAGTACCCTACGAGCAGTACTTC.

V is TRBV5-6 and J is TRBJ1-2; TRBD1 might be the D (5 bases). Looked up from germline, CDR1 is SGHDT and CDR2 is YYEEEE. This CDR3 spans 15 amino acids. The V and J ends lost 4 bases and 3 bases respectively, with 16 bases between them. The CDR3 coding sequence is TGTGCCAGCAGCAGGGACGACAGCGTCTACTATGGCTACACCTTC. This translates into CASSRDDSVYYGYTF.

About this clone itself: Other DNA sequences from this sample encode an identical CDR3 as well. The V and J genes are TRBV28 and TRBJ1-5; unclear D gene. Trimming removed 3 bases at V and 0 bases at J, with 3 bases between. The CDR3 has 13 residues. Germline V lookup: CDR1 MDHEN, CDR2 SYDVKM. The DNA of the CDR3 is TGTGCCAGCAGTTTTGGTAGCAATCAGCCCCAGCATTTT. It encodes CASSFGSNQPQHF. Combining the CDR3 with reference TRBV28 and TRBJ1-5 gives the whole variable domain DVKVTQSSRYLVKRTGEKVFLECVQDMDHENMFWYRQDPGLGLRLIYFSYDVKMKEKGDIPEGYSVSREKKERFSLILESASTNQTSMYLCASSFGSNQPQHFGDGTRLSIL.

The gene calls are TRBV4-1 and TRBJ2-5, with a possible D match to TRBD1 (6 bases). Between the trimmed V and J ends, which lost 2 bases and 5 bases, there was a span of 15 bases. CDR3 length: 15 amino acids. Germline lookup yields CDR1 MGHRA and CDR2 YSYEKL. CDR3: CASSQPGQRFETQYF. CDR3 coding DNA: TGCGCCAGCAGCCAACCGGGACAACGCTTTGAGACCCAGTACTTC.

The chain links TRBV5-1 to TRBJ2-5; D might be TRBD1 (6 bases). Germline lookup yields CDR1 SGHRS and CDR2 YFSETQ. The CDR3 is 14 amino acids. Trimming took off 4 bases at V and 5 bases at J, with 15 bases between the two ends. CDR3 in amino acids: CASSGRTGSETQYF. The CDR3 DNA follows: TGCGCCAGCAGCGGCAGAACAGGGAGTGAGACCCAGTACTTC.

In DNA form, the CDR3 reads TGTGCCAGCAGTTACTCGGACAGGGGGTCTGGCGAGCAGTACTTC. This encodes CASSYSDRGSGEQYF. The chain recombines TRBV6-5 with TRBJ2-7, with 10 bases that match TRBD1. The CDR3 extends over 15 amino acids. Germline V lookup: CDR1 MNHEY, CDR2 SVGAGI. Trimming took 0 bases from V and 6 from J; bases not matched to a gene: 5.

This chain connects TRBV19 to TRBJ2-1; no clear D gene. Trimming removed 2 bases from V and 4 bases from J, with 15 bases in between. Germline CDR1 LNHDA, CDR2 SQIVND (reference sequence). The CDR3 covers 16 residues. CDR3 nucleotides: TGTGCCAGTAGTATATCCCCTCCCCTGAATTACAATGAGCAGTTCTTC. Encoded protein: CASSISPPLNYNEQFF.

The chain carries TRBV6-1 and TRBJ2-3; D tentatively reads TRBD1 or TRBD2 (5 bases each). V shed 5 bases and J shed 0 bases, with 12 bases lying between them. In germline, CDR1 is MNHNS, CDR2 SASEGT. The CDR3 totals 15 residues. The CDR3 DNA is TGTGCCAGCAGTCGGGACGGTACTAGCACAGATACGCAGTATTTT. Protein product: CASSRDGTSTDTQYF.

On this clone: Other DNA sequences of this sample code for an identical CDR3. V and J are TRBV7-9 and TRBJ1-2; D not resolved. V dropped 5 bases and J dropped 4 bases, with 8 bases sitting between them. This CDR3 comprises 12 residues. Per the germline V gene, CDR1 is SEHNR and CDR2 is FQNEAQ (reference sequence). The CDR3 loop is CASSPTLYGYTF. The CDR3 nucleotides are TGTGCCAGCAGCCCTACTCTCTATGGCTACACCTTC.

The chain has TRBV30 and TRBJ1-6; D unresolved. V gave up 0 bases and J gave up 9 bases, with 12 bases separating them. The CDR3 has 14 amino acids. CDR1 is GTSNPN and CDR2 is SVGIG in the germline V gene (reference sequence). The CDR3 loop reads CAWSVQSDSSPLHF. The CDR3 nucleotides read TGTGCCTGGAGTGTACAGAGTGATAGTTCACCCCTCCACTTT.

The chain has TRBV19 and TRBJ2-2; TRBD1 matches 10 bases. The V gene's germline CDR1 is LNHDA and CDR2 SQIVND (reference sequence). The CDR3 runs to 15 residues. J was trimmed by 6 bases and V by 9 bases; bases with no gene match: 10. CDR3 region: CASDLGQGGPGELFF. In nucleotides, the CDR3 is TGTGCCAGCGACCTAGGACAGGGGGGTCCCGGGGAGCTGTTTTTT.

The V call is TRBV6-1, the J call TRBJ1-1, with D hard to call. The CDR3 spans 14 residues. Germline V gene sequence: CDR1 MNHNS, CDR2 SASEGT. V was pared by 10 bases and J by 1 base, with 16 bases between. CDR3 bases: TGTGCCATTCAGCCGGGGAACAGGAACACTGAAGCTTTCTTT. Its translation is CAIQPGNRNTEAFF.

This sequence joins TRBV6-5 and TRBJ1-2; a weak D match, TRBD1 (5 bases). Trimming stripped 10 bases from V and 7 bases from J, with 19 bases between. Germline loops: CDR1 MNHEY, CDR2 SVGAGI. CDR3 length equals 13 residues. Written as DNA, the CDR3 is TGTGCCATCACCTTTGAAGGGGCTGGTGGCTACACCTTC. It translates to CAITFEGAGGYTF.